Each of the 30 T cell receptor beta chains below was sequenced from the same sample in a study of T cell responses to AZD1222 COVID-19 vaccine. TCRdb's table, derived via immunoSEQ multiplex PCR, lists solely in-frame clones and lacks some. Among around 52,000 clones, approximately 86% were seen once, and the ten largest hold around 17%. Source: peripheral blood, taken on day 0 of AZD1222 vaccination. These receptors were taken from an adult in good health.

Only one count was recorded for this clone. The CDR3 region is CASSLGTVNGYTF. The CDR3 DNA reads TGTGCCAGCAGCTTAGGGACTGTAAATGGCTACACCTTC. V is TRBV5-6 and J is TRBJ1-2; a possible D gene is TRBD1 (5 bases). This CDR3 contains 13 residues. Deletions cut 2 bases from V and 6 bases from J, with 11 bases between. Germline CDR1 is SGHDT and CDR2 is YYEEEE.

This clone appeared a single time. The chain has TRBV27 and TRBJ1-2, with D possibly being TRBD1 (5 bases). Germline V gene data show CDR1 as MNHEY and CDR2 as SMNVEV (reference sequence). CDR3 length: 15 amino acids. V was pared by 0 bases and J by 4 bases, with 12 bases between. The CDR3 loop reads CASSLSPREGYGYTF. The CDR3 DNA reads TGTGCCAGCAGTTTATCCCCCAGGGAGGGCTATGGCTACACCTTC.

J is TRBJ2-7 and V is TRBV28; D perhaps matches TRBD2 (5 bases). This CDR3 is 15 amino acids long. V shed 6 bases and J shed 2 bases, with 17 bases lying between them. The germline V gene encodes CDR1 MDHEN and CDR2 SYDVKM. The DNA of the CDR3 is TGTGCCAGCAGCCCACACGGACTGACAACCTACGAGCAGTACTTC. It encodes CASSPHGLTTYEQYF.

The chain recombines TRBV4-1 with TRBJ1-4; 12 bases are shared with TRBD1. Germline V lookup: CDR1 MGHRA, CDR2 YSYEKL. Trimming cost V 4 bases and J 8 bases; bases outside gene matches: 20. The CDR3 contains 20 residues. The CDR3: CASSLRGVGTGGGRDEKLFF. The DNA of the CDR3 is TGCGCCAGCAGCCTGAGAGGGGTCGGGACAGGGGGCGGTCGGGACGAAAAACTGTTTTTT.

V usage is TRBV5-4 and J usage is TRBJ2-5; 7 nucleotides align to TRBD2. Germline CDR1 and CDR2: SGHNT and YYREEE (reference sequence). This CDR3 region has 14 residues. The J segment lost 5 bases and the V segment lost 0 bases, leaving 4 bases of the junction unmatched. Written as DNA, the CDR3 is TGTGCCAGCAGCTTGGAGGCGGGAGCGGAGACCCAGTACTTC. Its translation is CASSLEAGAETQYF.

This clone was seen just once. The V call is TRBV3-1 (or the pseudogene TRBV3-2), the J call TRBJ1-1, with D uncertain. The V and J ends lost 1 base and 2 bases respectively, with 2 bases between them. This CDR3 has 12 residues. Germline CDR1 and CDR2: LGHDT and YNNKEL (reference sequence). The CDR3, as DNA: TGTGCCAGCAGCCAAGCCAACACTGAAGCTTTCTTT. It encodes CASSQANTEAFF.

In its sample, this clone was seen once. The gene calls are TRBV10-3 and TRBJ2-1; 8 bases are shared with TRBD2. In germline, CDR1 is ENHRY, CDR2 SYGVKD. This CDR3 comprises 16 residues. V lost 0 bases, J lost 7 bases, and 8 bases stayed unmatched. CDR3 sequence (DNA): TGTGCCATCAGTGAGTCCTTGGGACTAGGAGGGAATGAGCAGTTCTTC. As protein: CAISESLGLGGNEQFF.

The chain is built from TRBV18 and TRBJ1-5; perhaps TRBD1 as D (5 bases). CDR1 is KGHSH, CDR2 LQKENI, per germline. V was cut by 4 bases and J by 6 bases, with 19 bases left in between. The CDR3 runs 16 residues. The CDR3 loop is CASSLSEGRSGQPQHF. The CDR3 DNA reads as TGTGCCAGCTCACTCTCGGAGGGGCGGTCCGGTCAGCCCCAGCATTTT.

This chain links TRBV7-8 with TRBJ2-1; TRBD2 is a possible D gene (5 bases). Trimming took off 6 bases at V and 3 bases at J, with 21 bases between the two ends. This CDR3 contains 17 residues. Germline CDR1 SGHVS, CDR2 FQNEAQ. The CDR3 nucleotides are TGTGCCAGCAGGCGATTCACCGGACGGGGAAACTACAATGAGCAGTTCTTC. This translates into CASRRFTGRGNYNEQFF.

This clone showed up just a few times. The chain joins TRBV5-4 to TRBJ2-1; 13 nucleotides line up with TRBD2. The CDR3 spans 16 residues. Looked up from germline, CDR1 is SGHNT and CDR2 is YYREEE (reference sequence). The ends lost 1 base at V and 4 bases at J; junction bases unmatched: 2. The CDR3 here is CASSLPGLAGYNEQFF. CDR3 sequence (DNA): TGTGCCAGCAGCTTGCCGGGACTAGCGGGATACAATGAGCAGTTCTTC.

The chain recombines TRBV5-4 with TRBJ1-1; the D is unclear. This CDR3 has 11 amino acids. Germline loops: CDR1 SGHNT, CDR2 YYREEE (reference sequence). Trimming removed 5 bases from V and 4 bases from J, with 6 bases in between. The CDR3 is CASSRSTEAFF. The CDR3 nucleotides are TGTGCCAGCAGTAGGAGCACTGAAGCTTTCTTT.

The chain links TRBV10-3 to TRBJ1-5; tentative D call: TRBD1 (5 bases). Germline-derived CDR1 and CDR2 are ENHRY and SYGVKD. V lost 4 bases to trimming and J lost 5 bases, with 12 bases between them. This CDR3 is built from 14 residues. The CDR3 nucleotides are TGTGCCATCAGTGCCGAGGGGTGGGATCAGCCCCAGCATTTT. It encodes CAISAEGWDQPQHF.

This clone was observed a handful of times. V and J are TRBV5-4 and TRBJ2-1, with D uncertain. V lost 5 bases and J 5 bases, leaving 11 bases between the germline ends. This CDR3 is 13 amino acids long. Germline-derived CDR1 and CDR2 are SGHNT and YYREEE (reference sequence). This CDR3 reads CASRTGSNNEQFF. CDR3 DNA sequence: TGTGCCAGCAGAACCGGGTCAAACAATGAGCAGTTCTTC.

CDR3 sequence (DNA): TGCAGCGTTAGAGCGGGAGCCAACTACAATGAGCAGTTCTTC. This encodes CSVRAGANYNEQFF. The chain recombines TRBV29-1 with TRBJ2-1, with TRBD2 matching 8 bases. The ends lost 5 bases at V and 3 bases at J; junction bases unmatched: 6. CDR1 and CDR2 from the germline V gene are SQVTM and ANQGSEA. The CDR3 contains 14 residues.

The rearrangement uses TRBV29-1 and TRBJ2-3; TRBD1 matches at 9 bases. CDR1 is SQVTM and CDR2 is ANQGSEA in the germline V gene. The V and J ends lost 4 bases and 5 bases, in that order; junction bases with no gene match: 7. The CDR3 runs 14 residues. CDR3 coding DNA: TGCAGCGTTGGGGGGACAGGGAGTGGAGATACGCAGTATTTT. It is translated as CSVGGTGSGDTQYF.

The rearrangement uses TRBV28 and TRBJ2-4; 10 bases are shared with TRBD1. This CDR3 contains 17 residues. Germline trimming cut 3 bases from V and 7 bases from J; bases unmatched to any gene: 12. CDR1 is MDHEN and CDR2 is SYDVKM in the germline V gene. The CDR3 DNA follows: TGTGCCAGCAGTTTCAGGCAGACAGGGGGCGGTAGGAACATTCAGTACTTC. Translating gives CASSFRQTGGGRNIQYF.

This chain links TRBV28 with TRBJ1-1; perhaps TRBD1 as D (6 bases). Germline-derived CDR1 and CDR2 are MDHEN and SYDVKM. CDR3 length equals 15 residues. Trimming cost V 8 bases and J 1 base, with 17 bases left between them. The CDR3 protein is CASGLGGEGNTEAFF. The CDR3 region has the DNA TGTGCCAGCGGGCTAGGGGGAGAGGGGAACACTGAAGCTTTCTTT.

The V gene is TRBV6-2 or TRBV6-3, the J gene TRBJ2-7, with 9 bases matching TRBD2. Germline V gives CDR1 MNHEY, CDR2 SVGEGT. The CDR3 extends over 18 amino acids. V shed 5 bases and J 3 bases; nucleotides not matched to a gene: 17. CDR3 in amino acids: CASSTFKREVVEDYEQYF. Written as DNA, the CDR3 is TGTGCCAGCAGTACCTTTAAGCGGGAGGTGGTGGAGGACTACGAGCAGTACTTC.

The V gene is TRBV12-3 or TRBV12-4, the J gene TRBJ1-1; D gene ambiguous. This CDR3 comprises 13 residues. Trimming pared 7 bases from V and 2 bases from J, leaving 11 bases between. CDR3 loop: CASTALGNTEAFF. The CDR3 DNA reads as TGTGCCAGCACCGCTTTAGGAAACACTGAAGCTTTCTTT.

This clone was detected once. The chain has TRBV2 and TRBJ2-3; D is possibly TRBD2 (5 bases). V was trimmed by 6 bases and J by 4 bases, leaving 23 bases between them. Germline lookup yields CDR1 SNHLY and CDR2 FYNNEI. The CDR3 consists of 17 residues. CDR3 region: CASSQYGSARVPDTQYF. The CDR3, as DNA: TGTGCCAGCAGCCAGTACGGTAGCGCCCGAGTCCCAGATACGCAGTATTTT.

The CDR3 DNA sequence: TGTGCCAGCAGAGCCGGGACTAGAGGGCTGGGGAATGAGCAGTTCTTC. Translating gives CASRAGTRGLGNEQFF. The chain recombines TRBV28 with TRBJ2-1, with 8 bases that match TRBD2. CDR1 is MDHEN, CDR2 SYDVKM, per germline. V lost 6 bases, J lost 7 bases, and 14 bases stayed unmatched. The CDR3 has 16 residues.

V is TRBV11-1 and J is TRBJ1-1; TRBD1 is a possible D gene (6 bases). V was trimmed by 2 bases and J by 9 bases, leaving 13 bases between them. The length of the CDR3 is 13 residues. The germline gives CDR1 SGHAT, CDR2 FQDESV (reference sequence). The CDR3 spells CASSLTVQGQAFF. CDR3 sequence (DNA): TGTGCCAGCAGCTTAACAGTACAGGGACAAGCTTTCTTT.

The CDR3 DNA is TGTGCCAGCAGCTTGGAACAGGTCTACGAGCAGTACTTC. It specifies CASSLEQVYEQYF. The chain carries TRBV5-6 and TRBJ2-7; TRBD1 might be the D (5 bases). The V end lost 0 bases, the J end lost 3 bases, and 7 bases lay between the germline ends. Germline CDR1 SGHDT, CDR2 YYEEEE. This CDR3 contains 13 residues.

The V gene is TRBV6-5, the J gene TRBJ2-1, with unresolved D. The germline gives CDR1 MNHEY, CDR2 SVGAGI. Trimming removed 6 bases from V and 4 bases from J, with 4 bases in between. The CDR3 extends over 11 amino acids. This CDR3 reads CASRNYNEQFF. The CDR3 nucleotides read TGTGCCAGCAGAAATTACAATGAGCAGTTCTTC.

The chain is built from TRBV19 and TRBJ2-2, with 10 bases aligning to TRBD2. Germline V gene lookup returns CDR1 LNHDA and CDR2 SQIVND (reference sequence). The CDR3 is made up of 15 amino acids. Trimming cost V 10 bases and J 2 bases; bases outside gene matches: 7. The CDR3 nucleotides are TGTGCCACCTTAGCGGGAGGAGCAAACACCGGGGAGCTGTTTTTT. This translates into CATLAGGANTGELFF. The complete variable domain, with remaining parts taken from reference TRBV19 and TRBJ2-2, reads DGGITQSPKYLFRKEGQNVTLSCEQNLNHDAMYWYRQDPGQGLRLIYYSQIVNDFQKGDIAEGYSVSREKKESFPLTVTSAQKNPTAFYLCATLAGGANTGELFFGEGSRLTVL.

The rearrangement uses TRBV10-3 and TRBJ1-1; D is uncertain. Germline V gene data show CDR1 as ENHRY and CDR2 as SYGVKD. The CDR3 length is 15 residues. Trimming left V 0 bases short and J 2 bases short, with 10 bases between. CDR3 in amino acids: CAISESRELNTEAFF. Here the CDR3 DNA reads TGTGCCATCAGTGAGTCGAGGGAACTAAACACTGAAGCTTTCTTT.

The rearrangement uses TRBV6-5 and TRBJ2-2; 9 bases match TRBD1. With V trimmed by 6 bases and J by 5 bases, 4 bases remained unmatched. The CDR3 covers 14 residues. Germline loops: CDR1 MNHEY, CDR2 SVGAGI. CDR3: CASSRQGGTGELFF. The CDR3 nucleotides are TGTGCCAGCAGCCGACAGGGGGGGACCGGGGAGCTGTTTTTT.

The chain links TRBV27 to TRBJ1-6; no clear D gene. From germline, CDR1 is MNHEY and CDR2 SMNVEV (reference sequence). This CDR3 has 16 residues. V lost 0 bases, J lost 1 base, and 7 bases lay in between. The CDR3 nucleotides are TGTGCCAGCAGTTTATCGGGCGGGTCCTATAATTCACCCCTCCACTTT. Translated: CASSLSGGSYNSPLHF.

The genes are TRBV4-3 and TRBJ1-4; no definite D call. Trimming took off 0 bases at V and 0 bases at J, with 8 bases between the two ends. CDR3 size: 16 residues. The germline V gene encodes CDR1 LGHNA and CDR2 YSLEER. CDR3 bases: TGCGCCAGCAGCCAAGATGGAGGGTCAACTAATGAAAAACTGTTTTTT. Protein sequence: CASSQDGGSTNEKLFF.

The rearrangement uses TRBV19 and TRBJ1-1; unclear D gene. Germline V gene data show CDR1 as LNHDA and CDR2 as SQIVND (reference sequence). Trimming stripped 10 bases from V and 3 bases from J, with 24 bases between. This CDR3 is built from 16 residues. Here the CDR3 DNA reads TGTGCCACCACCCGGGCCCGGGGAGGCGGTCACACTGAAGCTTTCTTT. Translation: CATTRARGGGHTEAFF.